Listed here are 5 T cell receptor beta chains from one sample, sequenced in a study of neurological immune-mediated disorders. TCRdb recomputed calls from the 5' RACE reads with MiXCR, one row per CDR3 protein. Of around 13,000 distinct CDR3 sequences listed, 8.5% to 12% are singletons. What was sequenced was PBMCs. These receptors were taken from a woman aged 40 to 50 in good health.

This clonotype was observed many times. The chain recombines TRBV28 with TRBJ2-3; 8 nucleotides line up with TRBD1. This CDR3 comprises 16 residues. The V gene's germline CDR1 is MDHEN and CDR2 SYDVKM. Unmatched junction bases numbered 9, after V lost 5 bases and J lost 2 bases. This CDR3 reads CASSPGGQGHTDTQYF. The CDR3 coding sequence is TGTGCCAGCAGTCCCGGCGGACAGGGACACACAGATACGCAGTATTTT.

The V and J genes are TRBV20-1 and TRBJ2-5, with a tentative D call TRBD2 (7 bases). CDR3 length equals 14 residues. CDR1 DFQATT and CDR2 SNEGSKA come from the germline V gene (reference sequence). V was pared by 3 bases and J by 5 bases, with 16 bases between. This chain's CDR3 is CSARRGGEMETQYF. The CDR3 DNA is TGCAGTGCTAGGAGGGGGGGGGAGATGGAGACCCAGTACTTC.

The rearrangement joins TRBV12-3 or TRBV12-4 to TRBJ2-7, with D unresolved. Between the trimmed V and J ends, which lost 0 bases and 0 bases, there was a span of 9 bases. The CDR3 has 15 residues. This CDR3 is CASSLALASSYEQYF. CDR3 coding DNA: TGTGCCAGCAGTTTAGCGCTTGCTAGCTCCTACGAGCAGTACTTC.

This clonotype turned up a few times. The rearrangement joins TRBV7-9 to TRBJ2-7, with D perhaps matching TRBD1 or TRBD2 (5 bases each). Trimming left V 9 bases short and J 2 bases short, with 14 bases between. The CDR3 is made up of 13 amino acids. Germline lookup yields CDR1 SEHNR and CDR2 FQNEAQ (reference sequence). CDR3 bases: TGTGCCAGAGACTCCGGGGACGCCTACGAGCAGTACTTC. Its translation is CARDSGDAYEQYF.

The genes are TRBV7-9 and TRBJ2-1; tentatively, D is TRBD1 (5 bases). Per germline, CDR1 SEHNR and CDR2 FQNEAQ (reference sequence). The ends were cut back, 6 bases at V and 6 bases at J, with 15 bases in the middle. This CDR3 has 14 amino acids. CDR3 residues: CASRGRVNFNEQFF. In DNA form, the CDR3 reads TGTGCCAGCAGGGGCAGGGTAAACTTCAATGAGCAGTTCTTC.